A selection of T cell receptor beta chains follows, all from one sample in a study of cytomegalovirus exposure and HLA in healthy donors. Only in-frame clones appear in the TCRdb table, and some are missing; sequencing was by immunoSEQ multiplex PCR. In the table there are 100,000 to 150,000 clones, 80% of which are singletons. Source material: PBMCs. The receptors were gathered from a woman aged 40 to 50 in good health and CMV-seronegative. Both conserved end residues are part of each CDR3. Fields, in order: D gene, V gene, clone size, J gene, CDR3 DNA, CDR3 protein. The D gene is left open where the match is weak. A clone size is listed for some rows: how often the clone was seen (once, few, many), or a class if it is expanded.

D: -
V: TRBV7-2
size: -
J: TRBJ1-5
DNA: TGTGCCAGCAGCTTAGGGGCGCAGAGCAATCAGCCCCAGCATTTT
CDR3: CASSLGAQSNQPQHF

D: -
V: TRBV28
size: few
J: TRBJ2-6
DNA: TGTGCCAGCAGTTTATTGAGGTCTGGGGCCAACGTCCTGACTTTC
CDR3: CASSLLRSGANVLTF

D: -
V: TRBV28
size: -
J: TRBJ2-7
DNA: TGTGCCACCCACTCGAGTGGACGGGACTACGAGCAGTACTTC
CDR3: CATHSSGRDYEQYF

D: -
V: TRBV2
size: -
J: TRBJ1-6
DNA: TGTGCCAGTGGGTGGAGGGGCCTGGGTAATTCACCCCTCCACTTT
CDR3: CASGWRGLGNSPLHF

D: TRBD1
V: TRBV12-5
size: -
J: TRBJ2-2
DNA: TGTGCTAGTGGTTTGGTAGGGACAGACTACACCGGGGAGCTGTTTTTT
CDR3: CASGLVGTDYTGELFF

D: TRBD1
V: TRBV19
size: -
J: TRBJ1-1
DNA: TGTGCCAGTAGCGACAGGGCTGGGACTGAAGCTTTCTTT
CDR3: CASSDRAGTEAFF

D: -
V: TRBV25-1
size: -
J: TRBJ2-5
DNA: TGTGCCAGCAGTGAATTAGGAGAGGCGGAGACCCAGTACTTC
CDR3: CASSELGEAETQYF

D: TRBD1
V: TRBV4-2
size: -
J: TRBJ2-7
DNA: TGTGCCAGCAGCCCCCGACAGGGGGGAGGCGAGCAGTACTTC
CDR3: CASSPRQGGGEQYF

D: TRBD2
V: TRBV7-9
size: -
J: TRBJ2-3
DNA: TGTGCCAGCAGCCCTAGCGGGGGCACTCCTAGCACAGATACGCAGTATTTT
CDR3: CASSPSGGTPSTDTQYF

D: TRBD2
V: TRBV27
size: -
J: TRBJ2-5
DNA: TGTGCCAGCAGTCCGGGGACTACCGGGAAGACCCAGTACTTC
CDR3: CASSPGTTGKTQYF

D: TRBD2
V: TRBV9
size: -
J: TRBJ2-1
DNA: TGTGCCAGCAGCGCGGGACTAGGGCCGAATGAGCAGTTCTTC
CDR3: CASSAGLGPNEQFF

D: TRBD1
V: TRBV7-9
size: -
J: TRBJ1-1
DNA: TGTGCCAGCAGCCCAGACAGGGGGAACACTGAAGCTTTCTTT
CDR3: CASSPDRGNTEAFF

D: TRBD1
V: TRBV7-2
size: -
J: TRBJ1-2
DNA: TGTGCCAGCAGCTTAGGTTGGGCAGGGGGCAACTATGGCTACACCTTC
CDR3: CASSLGWAGGNYGYTF

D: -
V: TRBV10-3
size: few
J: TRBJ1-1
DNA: TGTGCCATCAGTGAGTCGTTAGTAGGGACAAGAGAAGCTTTCTTT
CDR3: CAISESLVGTREAFF

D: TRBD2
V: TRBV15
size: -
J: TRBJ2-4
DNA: TGTGCCACCAGCAGAGATATAGCGGGGGTGCCCAAAAACATTCAGTACTTC
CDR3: CATSRDIAGVPKNIQYF

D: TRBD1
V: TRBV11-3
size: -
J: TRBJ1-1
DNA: TGTGCCAGCAGCTTAGACAGGGGGACTGAAGCTTTCTTT
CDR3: CASSLDRGTEAFF

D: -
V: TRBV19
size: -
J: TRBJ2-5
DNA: TGTGCCAGTAGTATGGGGCCTCAACAGTACCAAGAGACCCAGTACTTC
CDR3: CASSMGPQQYQETQYF

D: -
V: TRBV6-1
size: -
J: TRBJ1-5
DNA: TGTGCCAGCCTTCAGGGCTATCAGCCCCAGCATTTT
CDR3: CASLQGYQPQHF

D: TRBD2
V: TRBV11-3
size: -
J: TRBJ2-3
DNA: TGTGCCAGCAGCTTTGGCGGGGGTCCCACAGATACGCAGTATTTT
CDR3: CASSFGGGPTDTQYF

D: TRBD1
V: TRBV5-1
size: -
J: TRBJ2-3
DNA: TGCGCCAGCAGCCCGGGACAGGGTGCGGCAGATACGCAGTATTTT
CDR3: CASSPGQGAADTQYF

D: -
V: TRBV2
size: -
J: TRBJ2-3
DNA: TGTGCCAGCAGTGAGACTAGCACAGATACGCAGTATTTT
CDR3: CASSETSTDTQYF

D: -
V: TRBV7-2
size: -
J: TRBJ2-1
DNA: TGTGCCAGCAGCCTTCTGTCCGGAGGGAATGAGCAGTTCTTC
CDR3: CASSLLSGGNEQFF

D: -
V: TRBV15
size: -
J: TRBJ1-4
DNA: TGTGCCACCAGCGGGCGTCGGAATGAAAAACTGTTTTTT
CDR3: CATSGRRNEKLFF

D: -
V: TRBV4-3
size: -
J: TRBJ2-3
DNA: TGCGCCAGCAGCCAAGATAAAAGAGAACCAGATACGCAGTATTTT
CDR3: CASSQDKREPDTQYF

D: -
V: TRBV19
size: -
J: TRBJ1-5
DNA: TGTGCCACGCGGGTGGGCAGCGTTTATAGCAATCAGCCCCAGCATTTT
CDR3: CATRVGSVYSNQPQHF

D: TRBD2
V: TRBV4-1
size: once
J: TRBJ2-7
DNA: TGCGCCAGCAGCCAACTCGCTCAAGAAATAAGGAGCGGGAGCTACGAGCAGTACTTC
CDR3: CASSQLAQEIRSGSYEQYF

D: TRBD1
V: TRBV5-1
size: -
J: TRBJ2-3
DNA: TGCGCCAGCAGCTTGGTCAGGGGGCGTGAAGATACGCAGTATTTT
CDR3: CASSLVRGREDTQYF

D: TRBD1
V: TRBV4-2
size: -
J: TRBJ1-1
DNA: TGTGCCAGCAGCCTACCAGACAGGGAGAGGACTGAAGCTTTCTTT
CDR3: CASSLPDRERTEAFF

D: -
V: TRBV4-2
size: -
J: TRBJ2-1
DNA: TGTGCCAGCAGCCAGGATAAGACAGTCTACAATGAGCAGTTCTTC
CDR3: CASSQDKTVYNEQFF

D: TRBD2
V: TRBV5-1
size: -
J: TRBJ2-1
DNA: TGCGCCAGCAGCCCCCCCTTTAGCGGGAGTAATAATGGGCAGTTCTTC
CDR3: CASSPPFSGSNNGQFF

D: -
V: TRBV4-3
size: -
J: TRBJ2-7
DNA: TGCGCCAGCAGCCAAGATCTGGGCGCGGCGGGATGGAGGGAGCAGTACTTC
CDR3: CASSQDLGAAGWREQYF

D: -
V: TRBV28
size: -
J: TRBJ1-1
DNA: TGTGCCAGCAGTCTACACGTCGGGGACTTCGGAACTGAAGCTTTCTTT
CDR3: CASSLHVGDFGTEAFF

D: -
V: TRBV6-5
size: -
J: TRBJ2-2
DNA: TGTGCCAGCCTGAGTGGCGGGGTGAACACCGGGGAGCTGTTTTTT
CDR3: CASLSGGVNTGELFF

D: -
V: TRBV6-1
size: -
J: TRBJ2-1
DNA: TGTGCCAGCACCCGTCGGACAGACAATGAGCAGTTCTTC
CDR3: CASTRRTDNEQFF

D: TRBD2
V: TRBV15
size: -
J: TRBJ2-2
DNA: TGTGCCACCAGCAGGGACCTAGCGGGGGGGACCGGGGAGCTGTTTTTT
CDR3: CATSRDLAGGTGELFF

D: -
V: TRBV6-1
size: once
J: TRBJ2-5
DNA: TGTGCCAGCAGTGTCGGCCCAGGACAGTTAATCCAAGAGACCCAGTACTTC
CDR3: CASSVGPGQLIQETQYF

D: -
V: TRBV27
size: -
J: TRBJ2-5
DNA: TGTGCCAGCAGTTTGATCGGAGGATTGGAGACCCAGTACTTC
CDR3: CASSLIGGLETQYF

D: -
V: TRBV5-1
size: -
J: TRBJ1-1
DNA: TGCACCAGCAGCTATCCCGGACAGATGAACACTGAAGCTTTCTTT
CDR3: CTSSYPGQMNTEAFF

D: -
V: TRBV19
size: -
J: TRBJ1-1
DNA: TGTGCCACTCGACAATACTCCGGCACTGAAGCTTTCTTT
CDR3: CATRQYSGTEAFF

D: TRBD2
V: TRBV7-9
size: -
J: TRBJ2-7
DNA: TGTGCCAGCAGCTCAGTAGCGGGGGGGCCGGACGAGCAGTACTTC
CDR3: CASSSVAGGPDEQYF